Here is one T cell receptor beta chain with its context. This CDR3 region has 15 residues. Trimming left V 6 bases short and J 8 bases short, with 25 bases between. Germline V gene sequence: CDR1 DFQATT, CDR2 SNEGSKA (reference sequence). This entry belongs to a study of T cells in Graves' hyperthyroidism and ophthalmopathy. Researchers took RNA transcripts and amplified the TCR beta CDR3 regions from them. First-round RT-PCR with HTBI primers amplified the TCR CDR3 region. TCRdb itself ran the multiplex PCR reads through MiXCR, one entry per CDR3 protein. The sample holds just over 550,000 distinct CDR3 sequences; around 46% are singletons and the top ten take 8% to 8.5%.

The receptor was derived from a woman aged 18-30 years with Graves' hyperthyroidism. Source material: peripheral blood or thyroid tissue (not recorded which). V gene TRBV20-1 combines with J gene TRBJ1-2; D perhaps matches TRBD1 (6 bases). CDR3 DNA sequence: TGCAGTGCCCTAGAGTCGGAGGGGGAAGGCTACGGCTACACCTTC. This codes for CSALESEGEGYGYTF.